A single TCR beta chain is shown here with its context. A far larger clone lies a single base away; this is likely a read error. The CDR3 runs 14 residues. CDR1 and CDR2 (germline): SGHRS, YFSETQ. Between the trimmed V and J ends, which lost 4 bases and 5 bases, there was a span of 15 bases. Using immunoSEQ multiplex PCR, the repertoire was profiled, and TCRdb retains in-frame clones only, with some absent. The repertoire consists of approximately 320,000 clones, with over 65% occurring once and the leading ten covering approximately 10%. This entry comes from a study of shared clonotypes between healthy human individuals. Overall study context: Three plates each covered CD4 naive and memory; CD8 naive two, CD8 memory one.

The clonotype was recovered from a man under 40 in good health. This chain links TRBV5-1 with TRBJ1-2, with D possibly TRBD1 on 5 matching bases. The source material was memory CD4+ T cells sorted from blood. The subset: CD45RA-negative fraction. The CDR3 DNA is TGCGCCAGCAGCCTGGACACGGAGGGGTATGGCTACACCTTC. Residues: CASSLDTEGYGYTF.